The sample holds one count of the clone carrying this T cell receptor beta chain. The antigen is undetermined. V lost 5 bases to trimming and J lost 2 bases, with 13 bases between them. Germline CDR1 reads SEHNR; CDR2 reads FQNEAQ (reference sequence). The CDR3 runs to 14 residues. The PCR ran on 60 Vbeta and 13 Jbeta primers. Methods used by the authors: Unique TCR beta chains totaled about 73 million in a later count, with approximately 10 million of them shared. Measured with immunoSEQ multiplex PCR; TCRdb has only the in-frame clones, and not every one. V, J and clone size were drawn from that table, and D and trimming were deduced from the DNA. The sample shows some 160,000 clones, roughly 80% of them seen only once. This sample is drawn from a study of cytomegalovirus exposure and HLA in healthy donors. Study-wide results and limits: It was reported that the classifier diagnosed cytomegalovirus status with high specificity and sensitivity in both the original and validation cohorts. A later analysis linked about 17,000 TCR beta sequences to HLA alleles at 0.05 false discovery rate. Later analysis demonstrated an association between a missense DCLRE1C variant and TCR beta V- and J-gene trimming.

The sequencing input was PBMCs. The rearrangement uses TRBV7-9 and TRBJ2-7; TRBD1 might be the D (6 bases). The receptor was isolated from a man between 50 and 59 years old in good health and CMV-seropositive. The CDR3 sequence: CASSGQYVTYEQYF. CDR3 bases: TGTGCCAGCAGCGGACAGTACGTAACCTACGAGCAGTACTTC. Full variable domain (missing parts from reference TRBV7-9 and TRBJ2-7): DTGVSQNPRHKITKRGQNVTFRCDPISEHNRLYWYRQTLGQGPEFLTYFQNEAQLEKSRLLSDRFSAERPKGSFSTLEIQRTEQGDSAMYLCASSGQYVTYEQYFGPGTRLTVT.